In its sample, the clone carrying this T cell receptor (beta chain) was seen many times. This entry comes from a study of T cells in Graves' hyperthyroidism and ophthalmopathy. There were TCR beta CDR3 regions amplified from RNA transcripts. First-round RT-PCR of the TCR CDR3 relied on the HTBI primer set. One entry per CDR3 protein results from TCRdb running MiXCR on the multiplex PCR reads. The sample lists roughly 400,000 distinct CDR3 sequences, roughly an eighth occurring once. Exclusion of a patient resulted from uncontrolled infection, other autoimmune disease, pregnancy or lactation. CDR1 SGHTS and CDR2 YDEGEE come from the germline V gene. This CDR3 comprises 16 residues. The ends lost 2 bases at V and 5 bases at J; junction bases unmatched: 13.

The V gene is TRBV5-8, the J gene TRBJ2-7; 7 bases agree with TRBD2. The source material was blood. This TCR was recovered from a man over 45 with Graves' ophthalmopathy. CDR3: CASSFPGGLGGDEQYF. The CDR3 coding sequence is TGTGCCAGCAGCTTTCCGGGGGGTTTAGGAGGCGACGAGCAGTACTTC.